These 23 T cell receptor beta chains originate from one sample sequenced in a study of Graves' ophthalmopathy and Graves' hyperthyroidism. RNA transcripts were the template, and TCR beta CDR3 regions were amplified from them. The library came from an HTBI-primed first-round RT-PCR and a second-round multiplex PCR. TCRdb independently ran MiXCR on the multiplex PCR reads; one entry per CDR3 protein. The sample shows over a million distinct CDR3 sequences, less than 45% of them seen only once. Sequenced sample: peripheral blood or thyroid tissue (not recorded which). The receptors come from an adult man with Graves' hyperthyroidism.

The chain joins TRBV2 to TRBJ1-3; 8 bases align to TRBD1. Germline-derived CDR1 and CDR2 are SNHLY and FYNNEI. There are 14 residues in the CDR3. Trimming at V came to 4 bases and at J to 6 bases, leaving 5 bases not matched to a gene. CDR3 amino acids: CASSVGQGLNTIYF. DNA for the CDR3: TGTGCCAGCAGTGTCGGACAGGGACTAAACACCATATATTTT.

This clonotype occurred many times. The gene calls are TRBV11-2 and TRBJ2-5; D remains unclear. The CDR3 covers 14 residues. Trimming took off 0 bases at V and 0 bases at J, with 5 bases between the two ends. Germline V gives CDR1 SGHAT, CDR2 FQNNGV. The CDR3 loop is CASSLEAYQETQYF. The CDR3 DNA reads as TGTGCCAGCAGCTTAGAAGCTTACCAAGAGACCCAGTACTTC.

This clonotype was observed a few times. This chain connects TRBV7-2 to TRBJ2-2; unclear D gene. V was shortened by 2 bases and J by 6 bases, with 10 bases between the two germline ends. The CDR3 runs 14 residues. Per germline, CDR1 SGHTA and CDR2 FQGNSA. CDR3 amino acids: CASSLSFRSGELFF. CDR3 DNA: TGTGCCAGCAGCTTAAGTTTTCGGTCCGGGGAGCTGTTTTTT.

This clonotype appeared a few times. This sequence joins TRBV30 and TRBJ1-2, with D unresolved. Germline CDR1 is GTSNPN and CDR2 is SVGIG (reference sequence). V was cut by 1 base and J by 3 bases, with 6 bases left in between. This CDR3 has 12 amino acids. The CDR3 sequence is CAWSEQYYGYTF. The CDR3 DNA sequence: TGTGCCTGGAGTGAACAGTACTATGGCTACACCTTC.

The rearrangement uses TRBV10-3 and TRBJ1-5, with no clear D. The CDR3 has 17 amino acids. Germline CDR1 ENHRY, CDR2 SYGVKD. Trimming cost V 3 bases and J 4 bases, with 19 bases left between them. For the CDR3, the DNA is TGTGCCATCAGTGATTTCGGGGTGGAAGGTGAGAATCAGCCCCAGCATTTT. Translated, it gives CAISDFGVEGENQPQHF.

Note on this clonotype: This may come from a read error, since a much larger clone is one base off. The chain combines TRBV20-1 with TRBJ2-5; D possibly corresponds to TRBD2 (5 bases). This CDR3 has 14 residues. The V gene's germline CDR1 is DFQATT and CDR2 SNEGSKA (reference sequence). Trimming left V 3 bases short and J 2 bases short, with 13 bases between. The CDR3: CSASDRGLQETQYF. DNA for the CDR3: TGCAGTGCTAGTGATCGCGGACTTCAAGAGACCCAGTACTTC.

This clonotype was detected ten times or more. The rearrangement joins TRBV20-1 to TRBJ1-1; a possible D gene is TRBD1 (5 bases). V was clipped by 6 bases and J by 0 bases, with 17 bases between them. The CDR3 runs 15 residues. Germline values: CDR1 DFQATT, CDR2 SNEGSKA (reference sequence). The CDR3 loop reads CSAPDRRQMNTEAFF. As DNA, the CDR3 is TGCAGTGCCCCGGACCGCCGACAGATGAACACTGAAGCTTTCTTT.

A remark on this clonotype: One base away lies a much larger clone, so this may be a sequencing read error. The chain has TRBV4-3 and TRBJ1-4, with 7 bases identical to TRBD1. Germline V gene lookup returns CDR1 LGHNA and CDR2 YSLEER. CDR3 length equals 15 residues. CDR3 coding DNA: TGCGCCAGCAGCCAAGAAACCAGGGGGGGAGAAAAAATGTTTTTT. Its protein product is CASSQETRGGEKMFF.

This clonotype was picked up many times. The chain combines TRBV25-1 with TRBJ1-6; D not certain. Germline CDR1 is MGHDK and CDR2 is SYGVNS. Trimming removed 5 bases from V and 7 bases from J, with 15 bases in between. CDR3 length: 15 amino acids. The CDR3 sequence is CASSPPGRLNSPLHF. The CDR3 region has the DNA TGTGCCAGCAGTCCTCCCGGGAGACTAAATTCACCCCTCCACTTT.

This chain joins TRBV7-2 and TRBJ1-1; TRBD1 agrees at 12 bases. From germline, CDR1 is SGHTA and CDR2 FQGNSA. This CDR3 has 16 residues. The V and J ends lost 5 bases and 6 bases, in that order; junction bases with no gene match: 10. The CDR3 loop reads CASSAGTGGSHAEAFF. The CDR3 nucleotides read TGTGCCAGCAGCGCCGGGACAGGGGGCTCTCACGCTGAAGCTTTCTTT.

The V gene is TRBV4-3, the J gene TRBJ1-2; unclear D gene. Germline CDR1 and CDR2: LGHNA and YSLEER. V was cut by 3 bases and J by 4 bases, with 21 bases left in between. CDR3 length equals 17 residues. Here the CDR3 reads CASSQEPAAVGSYGYTF. The CDR3 DNA reads as TGCGCCAGCAGCCAGGAGCCTGCAGCGGTCGGTTCCTATGGCTACACCTTC.

Turning to this clonotype: The final CDR3 position lacks the conserved phenylalanine or tryptophan, pointing to a likely read error. No DNA is shown, since the ends of the CDR3 on it are uncertain; the CDR3 is the one TCRdb lists. The chain recombines TRBV24-1 with TRBJ2-6. The length of the CDR3 is 12 amino acids, counting both ends. Per germline, CDR1 KGHDR and CDR2 SFDVKD. The CDR3 is CATSETYSVLNT.

This clonotype was detected ten times or more. This chain links TRBV9 with TRBJ2-7; TRBD2 matches at 7 bases. From germline, CDR1 is SGDLS and CDR2 YYNGEE. Unmatched junction bases numbered 14, after V lost 4 bases and J lost 7 bases. This CDR3 comprises 15 residues. CDR3 sequence (DNA): TGTGCCAGCAGCCTATCCGGGACTACGGGCCGGGAGCAGTACTTC. This codes for CASSLSGTTGREQYF.

This clonotype was seen more than once but under ten times. This chain's CDR3 is CASSCRDTEAFF. The CDR3 coding sequence is TGTGCCAGTAGTTGCCGGGACACTGAAGCTTTCTTT. The chain carries TRBV19 and TRBJ1-1; D is uncertain. The CDR3 runs to 12 residues. Germline V gene data show CDR1 as LNHDA and CDR2 as SQIVND (reference sequence). V was pared by 5 bases and J by 3 bases, with 7 bases between.

The CDR3 region has the DNA TGTGCCAGCAGCTTCCCGGGGCTTGAAGCTTTCTTT. It encodes CASSFPGLEAFF. The chain carries TRBV11-2 and TRBJ1-1; a weak D match, TRBD1 (5 bases). The ends were cut back, 3 bases at V and 7 bases at J, with 9 bases in the middle. The CDR3 totals 12 residues. Germline V gene sequence: CDR1 SGHAT, CDR2 FQNNGV.

This clonotype was counted ten times or more. The chain carries TRBV7-2 and TRBJ1-5; D unresolved. Deletions cut 5 bases from V and 2 bases from J, with 13 bases between. The germline CDR1 and CDR2 sequences are SGHTA and FQGNSA. This CDR3 has 15 amino acids. The CDR3 bases are TGTGCCAGCAGCCTAGGCCCCCGGGGCAATCAGCCCCAGCATTTT. It encodes CASSLGPRGNQPQHF.

This clonotype was observed at least ten times. A read error may produce the germline difference seen at one junction end. The gene calls are TRBV9 and TRBJ2-7; 13 bases are shared with TRBD2. The CDR3 has 16 amino acids. Looked up from germline, CDR1 is SGDLS and CDR2 is YYNGEE. The CDR3 bases are TGTGCCAGCAGCCCCAACACCGGACTAGCGGGAGAGACACTTGACTTC. This translates into CASSPNTGLAGETLDF.

This clonotype appeared a few times. This chain connects TRBV7-9 to TRBJ2-2; 7 bases fit TRBD1. J lost 6 bases, V lost 3 bases, and 13 bases had no gene match. CDR1 is SEHNR, CDR2 FQNEAQ, per germline (reference sequence). The CDR3 consists of 17 residues. CDR3 nucleotides: TGTGCCAGCAGCTTCTTATCTAGGGGGCTCCATTCCGGGGAGCTGTTTTTT. This translates into CASSFLSRGLHSGELFF. The full variable domain, completed using reference TRBV7-9 and TRBJ2-2, is DTGVSQNPRHKITKRGQNVTFRCDPISEHNRLYWYRQTLGQGPEFLTYFQNEAQLEKSRLLSDRFSAERPKGSFSTLEIQRTEQGDSAMYLCASSFLSRGLHSGELFFGEGSRLTVL.

This clonotype was observed at least ten times. The chain has TRBV25-1 and TRBJ1-2, with 9 bases lining up with TRBD1. The germline CDR1 and CDR2 sequences are MGHDK and SYGVNS. The CDR3 spans 15 residues. Trimming took 1 base from V and 7 from J; bases not matched to a gene: 7. CDR3 nucleotides: TGTGCCAGCAGTGAATCGGGACAGGGTTCAGTTGGCTACACCTTC. This gives the protein CASSESGQGSVGYTF.

Ten or more counts support this clonotype. This chain links TRBV6-6 with TRBJ2-5; 9 bases agree with TRBD2. The CDR3 contains 15 residues. J was trimmed by 4 bases and V by 4 bases; bases with no gene match: 7. The germline V gene encodes CDR1 MNHNY and CDR2 SVGAGI (reference sequence). The CDR3 loop reads CASSSIAGAGETQYF. Written as DNA, the CDR3 is TGTGCCAGCAGTTCGATAGCGGGAGCGGGAGAGACCCAGTACTTC.

In this sample, this clonotype turned up many times. The chain couples TRBV20-1 to TRBJ1-5, with TRBD1 matching over 7 bases. The J segment lost 11 bases and the V segment lost 0 bases, leaving 16 bases of the junction unmatched. CDR1 and CDR2 (germline): DFQATT, SNEGSKA (reference sequence). CDR3 length equals 16 residues. The CDR3 loop reads CSARDYRWGQRETQHF. The CDR3 nucleotides are TGCAGTGCTAGAGATTATCGATGGGGACAGCGAGAGACCCAGCATTTT.

The J gene is TRBJ1-1, the V gene TRBV10-3; D gene ambiguous. The CDR3 spans 15 residues. V was cut by 7 bases and J by 0 bases, with 15 bases left in between. Germline V CDR1 and CDR2: ENHRY, SYGVKD. CDR3 DNA: TGTGCCATCACCTCCTGGCGGGGTCTGAACACTGAAGCTTTCTTT. Its translation is CAITSWRGLNTEAFF.

The chain couples TRBV7-9 to TRBJ1-5; D is perhaps TRBD1 (5 bases). Looked up from germline, CDR1 is SEHNR and CDR2 is FQNEAQ (reference sequence). The CDR3 length is 14 residues. The germline V and J ends were trimmed by 6 bases and 5 bases, with 14 bases remaining between them. The CDR3 DNA follows: TGTGCCAGCAGGTTCGAAGGGGAACATCAGCCCCAGCATTTT. Its protein is CASRFEGEHQPQHF.